This entry lists 3 T cell receptor beta chains sequenced from one sample in a study of cytomegalovirus exposure and HLA in healthy donors. 13 Jbeta primers and 60 Vbeta primers were used for the PCR. Generated by immunoSEQ multiplex PCR, the TCRdb table keeps only in-frame clones and is missing some. The sample carries some 200,000 clones, more than 75% recorded once. The sample taken for sequencing was PBMCs. Receptor source: a male donor in good health and CMV-seropositive.

This clone was counted a single time. This rearrangement joins TRBV9 to TRBJ2-3; perhaps TRBD1 as D (6 bases). This CDR3 comprises 15 residues. Germline CDR1 and CDR2: SGDLS and YYNGEE. Trimming took 4 bases from V and 4 from J, leaving 16 bases between them. In DNA form, the CDR3 reads TGTGCCAGCAGCCCACAGGGACGTAGCGCAGATACGCAGTATTTT. This encodes CASSPQGRSADTQYF.

This chain links TRBV7-3 with TRBJ1-1, with 7 bases matching TRBD1. CDR1 is SGHTA, CDR2 FQGTGA, per germline. The length of the CDR3 is 14 residues. Losses at the gene ends were 2 bases for V and 6 bases for J; bases not matched to a gene: 6. The CDR3 coding sequence is TGTGCCAGCAGCTTATACGACAGGGACCCTGAAGCTTTCTTT. As protein: CASSLYDRDPEAFF. Together with reference TRBV7-3 and TRBJ1-1, the CDR3 gives the full variable domain: GAGVSQTPSNKVTEKGKYVELRCDPISGHTALYWYRQSLGQGPEFLIYFQGTGAADDSGLPNDRFFAVRPEGSVSTLKIQRTERGDSAVYLCASSLYDRDPEAFFGQGTRLTVV.

The chain couples TRBV6-6 to TRBJ2-5; 14 nucleotides line up with TRBD2. V lost 5 bases and J lost 4; bases outside the gene matches: 0. The CDR3 consists of 14 residues. Looked up from germline, CDR1 is MNHNY and CDR2 is SVGAGI (reference sequence). For the CDR3, the DNA is TGTGCCAGCAGTGGACTAGCGGGAGGAGAGACCCAGTACTTC. It encodes CASSGLAGGETQYF.